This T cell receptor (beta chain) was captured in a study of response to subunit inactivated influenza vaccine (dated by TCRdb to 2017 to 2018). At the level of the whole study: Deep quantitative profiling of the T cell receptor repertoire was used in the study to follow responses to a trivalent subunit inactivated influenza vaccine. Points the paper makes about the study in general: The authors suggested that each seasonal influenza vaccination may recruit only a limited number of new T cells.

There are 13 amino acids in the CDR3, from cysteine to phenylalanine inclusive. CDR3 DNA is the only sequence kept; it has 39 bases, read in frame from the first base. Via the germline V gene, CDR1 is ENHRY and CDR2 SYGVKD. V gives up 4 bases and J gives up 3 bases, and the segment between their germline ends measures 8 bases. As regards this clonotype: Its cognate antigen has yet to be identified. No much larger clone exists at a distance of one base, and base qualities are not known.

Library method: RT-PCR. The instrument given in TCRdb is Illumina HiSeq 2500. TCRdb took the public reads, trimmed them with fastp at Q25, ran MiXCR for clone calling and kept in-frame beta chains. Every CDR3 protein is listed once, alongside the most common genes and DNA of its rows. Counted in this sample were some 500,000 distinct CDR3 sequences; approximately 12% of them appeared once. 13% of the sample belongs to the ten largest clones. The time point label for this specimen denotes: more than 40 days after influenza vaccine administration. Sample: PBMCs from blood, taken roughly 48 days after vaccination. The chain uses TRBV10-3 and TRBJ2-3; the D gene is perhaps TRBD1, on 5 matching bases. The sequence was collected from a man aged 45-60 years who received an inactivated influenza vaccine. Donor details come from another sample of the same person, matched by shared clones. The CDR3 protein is CAISVKGTDTQYF. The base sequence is TGTGCCATCAGTGTTAAGGGGACAGATACGCAGTATTTT.